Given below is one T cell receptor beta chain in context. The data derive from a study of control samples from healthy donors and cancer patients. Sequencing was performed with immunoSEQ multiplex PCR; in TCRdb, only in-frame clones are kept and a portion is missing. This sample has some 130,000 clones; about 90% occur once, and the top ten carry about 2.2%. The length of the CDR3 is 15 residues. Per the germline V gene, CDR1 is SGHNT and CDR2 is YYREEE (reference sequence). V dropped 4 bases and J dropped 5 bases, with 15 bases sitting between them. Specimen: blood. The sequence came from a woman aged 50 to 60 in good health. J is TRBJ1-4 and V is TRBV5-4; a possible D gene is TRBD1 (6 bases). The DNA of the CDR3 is TGTGCCAGCAGCCACCCCGGACAGCCCAATGAAAAACTGTTTTTT. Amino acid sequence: CASSHPGQPNEKLFF.